A selection of T cell receptor beta chains follows, all from one sample in a study of shared clonotypes between healthy human individuals. Data came from immunoSEQ multiplex PCR; TCRdb stores just in-frame clones and leaves some out. The sample lists about 2 million clones; around 95% were seen once. Sequencing input: naive CD4+ T cells sorted from blood. The receptors come from a man aged 18 to 29 in good health. CDR3s include the opening cysteine and the closing phenylalanine or tryptophan. The order of the fields is clone size, D gene, J gene, CDR3 length, V gene, CDR3 DNA, CDR3 protein. A D gene is named only where the DNA matches it firmly. The size field is filled for only some rows; it gives once, few, many or a size class.

NA TRBD1 TRBJ2-3 15 TRBV4-3 TGCGCCAGCAGCACGCGACAGGGACCCACAGATACGCAGTATTTT CASSTRQGPTDTQYF
NA NA TRBJ1-1 13 TRBV13 TGTGCCAGCAGCCCCAGGCGCCTCACTGAAGCTTTCTTT CASSPRRLTEAFF
NA TRBD1 TRBJ1-1 14 TRBV28 TGTGCCAGCAGTTTCCCAACAGGGGGCACTGAAGCTTTCTTT CASSFPTGGTEAFF
NA NA TRBJ2-7 13 TRBV19 TGTGCCAGTAGTACTACCTATTCCTACGAGCAGTACTTC CASSTTYSYEQYF
NA NA TRBJ2-5 12 TRBV5-1 TGCGCCAGCAGGCAACAGCAAGAGACCCAGTACTTC CASRQQQETQYF
NA NA TRBJ1-3 14 TRBV25-1 TGTGCCAGCAAGAGGGGGTCTTCTGGAAACACCATATATTTT CASKRGSSGNTIYF
NA NA TRBJ1-5 14 TRBV28 TGTGCCAGCAGGCCAGGACAGTTCAATCAGCCCCAGCATTTT CASRPGQFNQPQHF
NA NA TRBJ1-1 12 TRBV28 TGTGCCAGCCTCAGGGTGAACACTGAAGCTTTCTTT CASLRVNTEAFF
NA NA TRBJ2-1 15 TRBV2 TGTGCCAGCAGTGAACGGCAGTTAGCTAACAATGAGCAGTTCTTC CASSERQLANNEQFF
NA NA TRBJ1-5 15 TRBV9 TGTGCCAGCAGCGCCAGGGGCCTTAGCAATCAGCCCCAGCATTTT CASSARGLSNQPQHF
NA NA TRBJ1-2 15 TRBV7-2 TGTGCCAGCGCAATGGGAAAGGGGTTTCCCTATGGCTACACCTTC CASAMGKGFPYGYTF
NA NA TRBJ2-5 12 TRBV5-1 TGCGCCAGCAGCTGGGGACAAGAGACCCAGTACTTC CASSWGQETQYF
NA TRBD1 TRBJ2-3 15 TRBV5-1 TGCGCCAGCAGCTTGGCAGGGGGCTTGGCAGATACGCAGTATTTT CASSLAGGLADTQYF
NA NA TRBJ1-1 13 TRBV2 TGTGCCAGCATCAAAACCGGGGCAGGGGAAGCTTTCTTT CASIKTGAGEAFF
NA NA TRBJ1-3 12 TRBV7-9 TGTGCCAGCAGACTACAGGGAAACACCATATATTTT CASRLQGNTIYF
NA TRBD1 TRBJ1-4 12 TRBV30 TGTGCCTCGGACAGGGAAGGCGAAAAACTGTTTTTT CASDREGEKLFF
once NA TRBJ2-3 14 TRBV6-1 TGTGCCAGCAGTACCCCTAATCGGGCAGATACGCAGTATTTT CASSTPNRADTQYF
NA TRBD1 TRBJ2-5 12 TRBV6-6 TGTGCCAGCAGTACAGGGGGCGAGACCCAGTACTTC CASSTGGETQYF